These 28 T cell receptor beta chains share one sample of origin, sequenced in a study of control samples from healthy donors and cancer patients (dated by TCRdb to between 2020 and 2021). Libraries were prepared through the immunoSEQ multiplex PCR assay. What TCRdb holds here is the immuneACCESS table cut down to in-frame rearrangements. Part of the clones is not present; checked against another copy, under half of the missing clones reflect an unresolved V gene, and the others are unexplained. The sample includes some 95,000 clones, with approximately 81% observed a single time. In total, the top ten clones hold 10% of the sample. Sequencing was done on a sample of blood. These receptors came from a woman under 40 in good health.

The chain combines TRBV18 with TRBJ2-7; 8 positions match TRBD2. The germline V gene encodes CDR1 KGHSH and CDR2 LQKENI. CDR3 length equals 15 residues. V gave up 3 bases and J gave up 0 bases; unmatched junction bases: 4. CDR3 region: CASSPGRGGSYEQYF. CDR3 DNA: TGTGCCAGCTCACCGGGCCGGGGGGGCTCCTACGAGCAGTACTTC.

The chain combines TRBV5-5 with TRBJ1-2; D might be TRBD1 (6 bases). V lost 1 base and J lost 7, with 17 bases in between. Germline V lookup: CDR1 SGHKS, CDR2 YYEKEE (reference sequence). This CDR3 contains 15 residues. Here the CDR3 reads CASSLYGTPSGGYTF. The DNA of the CDR3 is TGTGCCAGCAGCTTGTACGGGACACCCTCTGGTGGCTACACCTTC.

The chain is built from TRBV6-5 and TRBJ2-7, with TRBD2 identical over 7 bases. The CDR3 loop spans 15 amino acids. Germline values: CDR1 MNHEY, CDR2 SVGAGI. V lost 6 bases, J lost 0 bases, and 8 bases stayed unmatched. The CDR3 DNA follows: TGTGCCAGCAGACCCGGTGGGGGGGGCTCCTACGAGCAGTACTTC. Protein: CASRPGGGGSYEQYF.

The chain carries TRBV6-4 and TRBJ1-4; D gene unclear. The length of the CDR3 is 15 residues. V was shortened by 6 bases and J by 0 bases, with 11 bases between the two germline ends. CDR1 is MRHNA, CDR2 SNTAGT, per germline. The CDR3 sequence: CASSRSLATNEKLFF. The CDR3 DNA follows: TGTGCCAGCAGCCGATCCCTGGCAACTAATGAAAAACTGTTTTTT.

This clone has a single count. The J gene is TRBJ1-4, the V gene TRBV7-8; D not certain. Germline V gene sequence: CDR1 SGHVS, CDR2 FQNEAQ. This CDR3 has 14 residues. With 3 bases removed from V and 9 bases from J, the gap between germline ends came to 14 bases. CDR3 coding DNA: TGTGCCAGCAGCTTCCGGGAAGCGAGCAAAAAACTGTTTTTT. This sequence encodes CASSFREASKKLFF.

This clone was seen a handful of times. The chain joins TRBV30 to TRBJ2-3, with D tentatively TRBD1 or TRBD2 (5 bases each). The V end lost 0 bases, the J end lost 1 base, and 14 bases lay between the germline ends. The CDR3 is 16 residues long. CDR1 GTSNPN and CDR2 SVGIG come from the germline V gene (reference sequence). In DNA, the CDR3 is TGTGCCTGGAGTGTCGGAGGTTTCAGGGGCACAGATACGCAGTATTTT. Translated: CAWSVGGFRGTDTQYF.

The chain uses TRBV4-2 and TRBJ2-5, with 9 bases aligning to TRBD1. The CDR3 extends over 13 amino acids. Per the germline V gene, CDR1 is LGHNA and CDR2 is YNFKEQ. Losses at the gene ends were 8 bases for V and 6 bases for J; bases not matched to a gene: 7. Written as DNA, the CDR3 is TGTGCCAGCGCCCGGGACAGGGAAAAGACCCAGTACTTC. It encodes CASARDREKTQYF.

This chain links TRBV7-8 with TRBJ2-3; maybe TRBD2 (5 bases). Germline V gives CDR1 SGHVS, CDR2 FQNEAQ. The CDR3 extends over 15 amino acids. Trimming took 7 bases from V and 2 from J, leaving 16 bases between them. Here the CDR3 reads CASTNSSRNTDTQYF. The CDR3 DNA sequence: TGTGCCAGCACCAACTCTAGCCGAAACACAGATACGCAGTATTTT.

This clone appeared once. The genes are TRBV30 and TRBJ2-2; D might be TRBD1 or TRBD2, each matching 5 bases. CDR1 and CDR2 (germline): GTSNPN, SVGIG (reference sequence). V was pared by 1 base and J by 4 bases, with 13 bases between. This CDR3 has 15 residues. CDR3 loop: CAWSETGPITGELFF. CDR3 coding DNA: TGTGCCTGGAGTGAAACGGGACCCATCACCGGGGAGCTGTTTTTT.

This rearrangement joins TRBV6-2 or TRBV6-3 to TRBJ1-5; TRBD1 aligns across 11 bases. The CDR3 is 15 amino acids. After removal of 2 bases from V and 6 bases from J, the junction contained 3 bases not matched to a gene. CDR1 is MNHEY and CDR2 is SVGEGT in the germline V gene. CDR3 sequence (DNA): TGTGCCAGCAGTTACGGACAGGGGGCGAGTCAGCCCCAGCATTTT. As protein: CASSYGQGASQPQHF.

The chain carries TRBV5-4 and TRBJ1-2, with D perhaps TRBD1 (5 bases). V was trimmed by 2 bases and J by 0 bases, leaving 11 bases between them. The germline V gene has CDR1 SGHNT and CDR2 YYREEE (reference sequence). This CDR3 comprises 15 residues. The CDR3 DNA follows: TGTGCCAGCAGCTTTCCGACAGTTTCTAACTATGGCTACACCTTC. This gives the protein CASSFPTVSNYGYTF.

In this sample, this clone turned up once. The chain links TRBV7-9 to TRBJ2-3, with D unclear. The CDR3 contains 13 residues. V was trimmed by 5 bases and J by 5 bases, leaving 11 bases between them. Germline V CDR1 and CDR2: SEHNR, FQNEAQ (reference sequence). The CDR3 sequence is CASSPTFGDTQYF. DNA of the CDR3: TGTGCCAGCAGCCCCACCTTTGGAGATACGCAGTATTTT.

The chain joins TRBV11-2 to TRBJ2-1; D might be TRBD1 or TRBD2, each matching 5 bases. Trimming shortened V by 5 bases and J by 4 bases, and 12 bases separated the two germline ends. The CDR3 sequence is 14 residues long. In germline, CDR1 is SGHAT, CDR2 FQNNGV. The CDR3 coding sequence is TGTGCCAGCAGCCTCGGGACCAGGTACAATGAGCAGTTCTTC. Residues: CASSLGTRYNEQFF.

The V and J genes are TRBV5-1 and TRBJ1-6, with D possibly TRBD1 on 5 matching bases. This CDR3 is built from 14 residues. Trimming shortened V by 1 base and J by 5 bases, and 7 bases separated the two germline ends. Germline CDR1 reads SGHRS; CDR2 reads YFSETQ. CDR3 in amino acids: CASSLWTNNSPLHF. CDR3 bases: TGCGCCAGCAGCTTGTGGACAAATAATTCACCCCTCCACTTT.

The V call is TRBV19, the J call TRBJ2-3; 8 bases line up with TRBD1. V gave up 9 bases and J gave up 1 base; unmatched junction bases: 6. The CDR3 is 14 residues long. Germline lookup yields CDR1 LNHDA and CDR2 SQIVND (reference sequence). The CDR3 region has the DNA TGTGCCAGCGGACAGGGAATGGGCACAGATACGCAGTATTTT. The encoded protein is CASGQGMGTDTQYF.

The chain has TRBV6-6 and TRBJ1-2; maybe TRBD1 (5 bases). The CDR3 has 13 residues. V dropped 5 bases and J dropped 8 bases, with 15 bases sitting between them. The V gene's germline CDR1 is MNHNY and CDR2 SVGAGI (reference sequence). CDR3 residues: CASSPDGGRGYTF. The CDR3 DNA reads TGTGCCAGCAGTCCCGACGGGGGTCGGGGCTACACCTTC.

The chain is built from TRBV10-3 and TRBJ1-5, with D possibly being TRBD1 (6 bases). V lost 0 bases and J lost 2, with 11 bases in between. CDR3 size: 16 residues. The germline V gene encodes CDR1 ENHRY and CDR2 SYGVKD. This CDR3 is CAISESRTVGNQPQHF. The CDR3, as DNA: TGTGCCATCAGTGAGTCTCGGACAGTAGGCAATCAGCCCCAGCATTTT.

The table lists this clone with a count of one. This chain uses TRBV11-2 with TRBJ2-7, with D maybe TRBD2 (6 bases). Germline loops: CDR1 SGHAT, CDR2 FQNNGV. This CDR3 comprises 16 residues. Trimming removed 5 bases from V and 2 bases from J, with 19 bases in between. The CDR3 DNA reads TGTGCCAGCAGCCTAAATTTGGGGGGACTGCCCTACGAGCAGTACTTC. Translated: CASSLNLGGLPYEQYF.

This chain connects TRBV18 to TRBJ1-1; no definite D call. CDR1 is KGHSH and CDR2 is LQKENI in the germline V gene. The CDR3 is made up of 14 amino acids. Trimming left V 4 bases short and J 3 bases short, with 12 bases between. CDR3 amino acids: CASSLVSGDTEAFF. The CDR3 region has the DNA TGTGCCAGCTCACTCGTTTCCGGGGACACTGAAGCTTTCTTT.

This chain connects TRBV4-3 to TRBJ2-3; 7 nucleotides align to TRBD1. With V trimmed by 4 bases and J by 6 bases, 4 bases remained unmatched. CDR3 length: 13 residues. Germline V gene sequence: CDR1 LGHNA, CDR2 YSLEER. The CDR3 DNA sequence: TGCGCCAGCAGCCCAAGGACAGGCGATACGCAGTATTTT. It translates to CASSPRTGDTQYF.

The sample holds one count of this clone. V usage is TRBV27 and J usage is TRBJ2-6; 10 bases are shared with TRBD1. This CDR3 comprises 17 residues. Trimming took 4 bases from V and 12 from J; bases not matched to a gene: 15. CDR1 and CDR2 (germline): MNHEY, SMNVEV (reference sequence). CDR3 protein: CASSSEPGQGKCSVLTF. In nucleotides, the CDR3 is TGTGCCAGCAGTTCGGAACCGGGACAGGGGAAATGTTCCGTCCTGACTTTC. The variable domain in full, completed from reference TRBV27 and TRBJ2-6, reads EAQVTQNPRYLITVTGKKLTVTCSQNMNHEYMSWYRQDPGLGLRQIYYSMNVEVTDKGDVPEGYKVSRKEKRNFPLILESPSPNQTSLYFCASSSEPGQGKCSVLTFGAGSRLTVL.

V is TRBV19 and J is TRBJ2-3; the D gene is possibly TRBD1 (5 bases). This CDR3 region has 14 residues. The germline gives CDR1 LNHDA, CDR2 SQIVND (reference sequence). V was pared by 6 bases and J by 5 bases, with 15 bases between. The DNA for the CDR3 is TGTGCCAGTAGGGGGATGGGGCATGGAGATACGCAGTATTTT. Translating gives CASRGMGHGDTQYF.

V is TRBV7-8 and J is TRBJ2-3; tentatively, D is TRBD1 (6 bases). This CDR3 comprises 15 residues. Germline V CDR1 and CDR2: SGHVS, FQNEAQ. The ends were cut back, 5 bases at V and 3 bases at J, with 15 bases in the middle. For the CDR3, the DNA is TGTGCCAGCAGCAAACCGGGACAAATAACAGATACGCAGTATTTT. It yields the protein CASSKPGQITDTQYF. The full variable domain, completed using reference TRBV7-8 and TRBJ2-3, is GAGVSQSPRYKVAKRGQDVALRCDPISGHVSLFWYQQALGQGPEFLTYFQNEAQLDKSGLPSDRFFAERPEGSVSTLKIQRTQQEDSAVYLCASSKPGQITDTQYFGPGTRLTVL.

V usage is TRBV5-1 and J usage is TRBJ2-1, with D possibly matching TRBD2 (6 bases). The V and J ends lost 0 bases and 2 bases respectively, with 12 bases between them. The CDR3 consists of 16 residues. Germline assignment: CDR1 SGHRS and CDR2 YFSETQ. This CDR3 is CASSLAGGVAYNEQFF. The CDR3 DNA reads TGCGCCAGCAGCTTGGCCGGAGGGGTGGCCTACAATGAGCAGTTCTTC.

The gene calls are TRBV9 and TRBJ1-4, with unresolved D. The length of the CDR3 is 14 residues. Looked up from germline, CDR1 is SGDLS and CDR2 is YYNGEE. V was shortened by 4 bases and J by 1 base, with 8 bases between the two germline ends. CDR3 residues: CASSRVGTNEKLFF. The CDR3 nucleotides are TGTGCCAGCAGCCGGGTTGGAACTAATGAAAAACTGTTTTTT.

This rearrangement joins TRBV18 to TRBJ2-2; 12 nucleotides align to TRBD2. Germline CDR1 reads KGHSH; CDR2 reads LQKENI. The V gene end was trimmed by 6 bases and the J gene end by 4 bases; junction bases not matched to a gene: 9. The CDR3 is made up of 17 amino acids. The CDR3: CASSRNRLAGVTGELFF. CDR3 DNA: TGTGCCAGCTCCCGGAACCGACTAGCGGGGGTCACCGGGGAGCTGTTTTTT.

V is TRBV15 and J is TRBJ1-2, with D possibly being TRBD1 (5 bases). Trimming stripped 0 bases from V and 4 bases from J, with 9 bases between. Germline V gives CDR1 LNHNV, CDR2 YYDKDF (reference sequence). The CDR3 runs to 14 residues. The CDR3 region is CATSRDRRGYGYTF. Written as DNA, the CDR3 is TGTGCCACCAGCAGAGATCGAAGGGGCTATGGCTACACCTTC.

This clone was observed a few times. The CDR3 is CAISVQNTGELFF. CDR3 nucleotide sequence: TGTGCCATCAGTGTACAGAACACCGGGGAGCTGTTTTTT. The chain carries TRBV10-3 and TRBJ2-2; unclear D gene. Between the trimmed V and J ends, which lost 4 bases and 1 base, there was a span of 4 bases. Looked up from germline, CDR1 is ENHRY and CDR2 is SYGVKD. The CDR3 has 13 residues.